This paragraph covers one T cell receptor (beta chain) sequence. Naive CD8 cells lacked CD45RO, underwent positive selection for CCR7 and left out terminally differentiated effector memory CD45RA+ cells. Trimming removed 2 bases at V and 8 bases at J, with 9 bases between. The CDR3 totals 12 residues. Germline loops: CDR1 MGHDK, CDR2 SYGVNS. These data are taken from a study of shared clonotypes between healthy human individuals. Assay used: immunoSEQ multiplex PCR; TCRdb lists only in-frame clones, some missing. The sample includes just over 2,000,000 clones, over 85% seen only once; the top ten take roughly 1%.

This TCR derives from a young man in good health. Input material: naive CD8+ T cells sorted from blood. The V gene is TRBV25-1, the J gene TRBJ1-1; D is undetermined. The CDR3 sequence: CASSEQRGEAFF. DNA of the CDR3: TGTGCCAGCAGTGAACAACGAGGGGAAGCTTTCTTT.